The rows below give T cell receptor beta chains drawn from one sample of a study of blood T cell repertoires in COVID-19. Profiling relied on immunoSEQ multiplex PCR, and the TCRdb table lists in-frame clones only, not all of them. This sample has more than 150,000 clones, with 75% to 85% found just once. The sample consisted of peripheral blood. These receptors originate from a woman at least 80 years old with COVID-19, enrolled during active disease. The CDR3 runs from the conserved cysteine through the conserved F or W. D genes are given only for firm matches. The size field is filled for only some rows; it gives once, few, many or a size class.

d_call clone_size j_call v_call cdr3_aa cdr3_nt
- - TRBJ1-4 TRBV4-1 CASSQDLQGRKEKLFF TGCGCCAGCAGCCAAGACTTACAGGGAAGAAAAGAAAAACTGTTTTTT
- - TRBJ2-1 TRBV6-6 CASSYERSGSYNEQFF TGTGCCAGCAGTTACGAAAGGAGTGGCTCCTACAATGAGCAGTTCTTC
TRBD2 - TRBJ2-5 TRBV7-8 CASSFPRLAGGLKETQYF TGTGCCAGCAGCTTTCCTAGACTAGCGGGAGGGTTGAAAGAGACCCAGTACTTC
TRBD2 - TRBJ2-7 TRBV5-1 CASRTGTSGGSLSYEQYF TGCGCCAGCAGAACTGGGACTAGCGGGGGGTCCCTCTCCTACGAGCAGTACTTC
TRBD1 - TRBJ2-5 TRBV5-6 CASSKQGARETQYF TGTGCCAGCAGCAAACAGGGGGCGCGAGAGACCCAGTACTTC
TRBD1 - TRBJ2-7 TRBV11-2 CASSSHDRASYEQYF TGTGCCAGCAGCTCACACGACAGGGCATCCTACGAGCAGTACTTC
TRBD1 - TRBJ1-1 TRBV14 CASSRFLGQGGTEAFF TGTGCCAGCAGCCGGTTTTTAGGGCAGGGGGGCACTGAAGCTTTCTTT
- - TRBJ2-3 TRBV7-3 CASSLSAATDTQYF TGTGCCAGCAGCTTAAGTGCGGCCACAGATACGCAGTATTTT
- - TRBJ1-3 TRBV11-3 CASSLSHRSGNTIYF TGTGCCAGCAGCTTATCACACCGCTCTGGAAACACCATATATTTT
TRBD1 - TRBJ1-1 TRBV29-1 CSVGATGGRTEAFF TGCAGCGTTGGGGCCACAGGGGGAAGGACTGAAGCTTTCTTT
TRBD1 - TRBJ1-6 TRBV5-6 CASSVGTGSYNSPLHF TGTGCCAGCAGCGTCGGGACAGGCTCCTATAATTCACCCCTCCACTTT
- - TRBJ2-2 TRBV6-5 CASSPGGRGELFF TGTGCCAGCAGCCCGGGGGGCCGCGGGGAGCTGTTTTTT
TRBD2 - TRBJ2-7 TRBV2 CASRGTSNSYEQYF TGTGCCAGCAGGGGGACTAGCAACTCCTACGAGCAGTACTTC
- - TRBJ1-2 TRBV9 CASSARQEPYGYTF TGTGCCAGCAGCGCAAGACAGGAACCCTATGGCTACACCTTC
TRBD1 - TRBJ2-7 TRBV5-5 CASSSATGEVSYEQYF TGTGCCAGCAGCTCCGCGACAGGGGAGGTATCCTACGAGCAGTACTTC
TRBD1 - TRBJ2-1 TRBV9 CASSDRDRVYNEQFF TGTGCCAGCAGCGACCGGGACAGGGTATACAATGAGCAGTTCTTC
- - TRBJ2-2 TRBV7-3 CASSFSGENTGELFF TGTGCCAGCAGCTTCAGCGGTGAGAACACCGGGGAGCTGTTTTTT
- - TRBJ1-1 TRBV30 CAWSVGQGPGTEAFF TGTGCCTGGAGTGTAGGGCAGGGGCCCGGCACTGAAGCTTTCTTT
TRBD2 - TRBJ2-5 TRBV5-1 CASSLWLAGGETQYF TGCGCCAGCAGCTTGTGGCTAGCGGGAGGAGAGACCCAGTACTTC
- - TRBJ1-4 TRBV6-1 CASSEMWQGNEKLFF TGTGCCAGCAGTGAAATGTGGCAGGGGAATGAAAAACTGTTTTTT
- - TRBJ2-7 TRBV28 CASSYGVGAYEQYF TGTGCCAGCAGTTACGGGGTTGGGGCCTACGAGCAGTACTTC
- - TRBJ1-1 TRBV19 CASSLSGHTEAFF TGTGCCAGTAGTTTGTCTGGGCACACTGAAGCTTTCTTT
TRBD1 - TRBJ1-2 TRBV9 CASSVSQSGTENYGYTF TGTGCCAGCAGCGTATCCCAATCCGGGACAGAAAACTATGGCTACACCTTC
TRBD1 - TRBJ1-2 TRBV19 CASSIGWAQGAGGYTF TGTGCCAGTAGTATTGGCTGGGCACAGGGGGCGGGAGGCTACACCTTC
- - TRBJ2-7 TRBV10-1 CASEVVQGAYEQYF TGCGCCAGCGAGGTGGTGCAGGGCGCCTACGAGCAGTACTTC
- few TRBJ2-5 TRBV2 CASSEDAGRLRETQYF TGTGCCAGCAGTGAAGACGCGGGGCGCCTTAGAGAGACCCAGTACTTC
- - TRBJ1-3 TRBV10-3 CAISEGQGNTIYF TGTGCCATCAGTGAGGGGCAGGGAAACACCATATATTTT
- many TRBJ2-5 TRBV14 CASSPQPDLVQETQYF TGTGCCAGCAGCCCCCAACCCGACCTAGTACAAGAGACCCAGTACTTC
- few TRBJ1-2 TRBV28 CASSFTPDGYTF TGTGCCAGCAGTTTTACCCCAGATGGCTACACCTTC
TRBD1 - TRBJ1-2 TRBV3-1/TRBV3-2 CASSPFVAGTANTNYGYTF TGTGCCAGCAGCCCATTCGTAGCTGGGACAGCCAACACGAACTATGGCTACACCTTC
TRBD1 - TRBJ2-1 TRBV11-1 CASSLSRQGVNNEQFF TGTGCCAGCAGCTTATCCAGACAGGGGGTTAACAATGAGCAGTTCTTC
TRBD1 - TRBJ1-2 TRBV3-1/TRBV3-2 CASSQRQGGINYGYTF TGTGCCAGCAGCCAACGACAGGGGGGCATAAACTATGGCTACACCTTC
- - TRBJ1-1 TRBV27 CASSPWTGDTEAFF TGTGCCAGCAGCCCGTGGACTGGGGACACTGAAGCTTTCTTT
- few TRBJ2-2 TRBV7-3 CASSLGQYTGELFF TGTGCCAGCAGCTTAGGGCAGTACACCGGGGAGCTGTTTTTT
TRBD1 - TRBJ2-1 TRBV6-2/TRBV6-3 CASSRDSYNEQFF TGTGCCAGCAGCCGGGACAGTTACAATGAGCAGTTCTTC
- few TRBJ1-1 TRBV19 CASSILRNTEAFF TGTGCCAGTAGTATATTGAGAAACACTGAAGCTTTCTTT
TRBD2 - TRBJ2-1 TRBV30 CAWAPGTSGDIEQFF TGTGCCTGGGCCCCCGGGACTAGCGGGGATATTGAGCAGTTCTTC
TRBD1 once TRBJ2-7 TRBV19 CASSIDHTGGTYEQYF TGTGCCAGTAGTATAGATCATACAGGGGGAACCTACGAGCAGTACTTC
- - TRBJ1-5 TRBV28 CASEDTNSNQPQHF TGTGCCAGCGAGGACACGAATAGCAATCAGCCCCAGCATTTT
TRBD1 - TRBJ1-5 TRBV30 CAWSAGTGYQPQHF TGTGCCTGGAGTGCGGGGACAGGGTATCAGCCCCAGCATTTT
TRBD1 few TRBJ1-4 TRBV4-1 CASSQGTGNEKLFF TGCGCCAGCAGCCAAGGGACAGGGAATGAAAAACTGTTTTTT
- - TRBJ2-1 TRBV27 CASSLSRGAGEQFF TGTGCCAGCAGTTTATCCCGGGGGGCGGGTGAGCAGTTCTTC
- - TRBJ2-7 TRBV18 CASSAGQTQWGEQYF TGTGCCAGCTCAGCGGGACAGACGCAATGGGGAGAGCAGTACTTC
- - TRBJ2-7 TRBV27 CASLYEQYF TGTGCCAGCCTTTACGAGCAGTACTTC
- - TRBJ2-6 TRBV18 CASSPAGAGANVLTF TGTGCCAGCTCACCAGCAGGGGCTGGGGCCAACGTCCTGACTTTC
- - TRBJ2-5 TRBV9 CASSVGTGNVETQYF TGTGCCAGCAGCGTAGGCACAGGGAATGTTGAGACCCAGTACTTC
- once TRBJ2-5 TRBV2 CASRRNYQETQYF TGTGCCAGCAGAAGAAACTACCAAGAGACCCAGTACTTC
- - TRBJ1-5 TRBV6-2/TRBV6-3 CASSYSASRAQPQHF TGTGCCAGCAGTTACTCGGCAAGCAGGGCTCAGCCCCAGCATTTT